The 30 T cell receptor beta chains given below trace back to one sample, sequenced in a study of T-cell memory formation after mild COVID-19 (dated by TCRdb to 2020 to 2023). Library preparation employed 5' RACE. Sequencing used an Illumina NovaSeq 6000. In-frame beta chains were kept once TCRdb had trimmed the public reads at Q25 with fastp and called clones with MiXCR. Each entry merges the rows of one CDR3 protein and shows their most common DNA and genes. The sample table records 350,000 to 400,000 distinct CDR3 sequences; about 15% of these occur just once. The ten biggest clones cover 22% of the sample. The sequencing input was PBMCs or a T cell subset sorted from them (not recorded which). Every receptor here comes from a man between 18 and 29 years old who had mild COVID-19 (a few samples of this study predate the infection). The sample titles of this study are shuffled in the database, so cell type and time point are left out; the donor was told from shared clones.

This chain connects TRBV6-5 to TRBJ2-1, with D possibly TRBD2 on 7 matching bases. The germline gives CDR1 MNHEY, CDR2 SVGAGI. The CDR3 is 15 amino acids. V shed 7 bases and J shed 1 base, with 14 bases lying between them. This chain's CDR3 is CASTWGGGSYNEQFF. The DNA of the CDR3 is TGTGCCAGCACTTGGGGGGGCGGTTCCTACAATGAGCAGTTCTTC.

This clonotype was picked up a small number of times. The gene calls are TRBV4-1 and TRBJ2-7; 15 positions match TRBD2. CDR1 and CDR2 (germline): MGHRA, YSYEKL. This CDR3 has 15 residues. This CDR3 reads CVIPLGLAGGYEQYF. CDR3 nucleotide sequence: TGCGTTATACCACTGGGACTAGCGGGGGGCTACGAGCAGTACTTC.

This clonotype was detected only a few times. CDR3 DNA sequence: TGTGCCAGCACCACGGGACATACTTCGAACACCGGGGAGCTGTTTTTT. Its protein is CASTTGHTSNTGELFF. V is TRBV6-5 and J is TRBJ2-2; D possibly corresponds to TRBD1 (6 bases). CDR1 is MNHEY and CDR2 is SVGAGI in the germline V gene. V was clipped by 7 bases and J by 0 bases, with 15 bases between them. The CDR3 runs to 16 residues.

With regard to this clonotype: It may be a read error: a sequence one base away is much more abundant. The chain links TRBV6-2 or TRBV6-3 to TRBJ2-2, with 9 nucleotides matching TRBD1. The CDR3 has 15 amino acids. The trim removed 5 bases at V and 3 bases at J, leaving 4 bases unmatched. From germline, CDR1 is MNHEY and CDR2 SVGEGT. CDR3 amino acids: CASSPGTGYTGELFF. The CDR3 nucleotides read TGTGCCAGCAGTCCCGGGACAGGGTACACCGGGGAGCTGTTTTTT.

The sample holds a few counts of this clonotype. The rearrangement joins TRBV6-6 to TRBJ2-7; TRBD1 is a possible D gene (6 bases). V was cut by 2 bases and J by 4 bases, with 12 bases left in between. The germline CDR1 and CDR2 sequences are MNHNY and SVGAGI (reference sequence). This CDR3 is 14 amino acids long. CDR3 sequence: CASSYGGREYEQYF. DNA for the CDR3: TGTGCCAGCAGTTACGGGGGCAGAGAATACGAGCAGTACTTC.

This chain connects TRBV14 to TRBJ2-4; tentatively, D is TRBD1 or TRBD2 (7 bases each). The V end lost 3 bases, the J end lost 11 bases, and 20 bases lay between the germline ends. From germline, CDR1 is SGHDN and CDR2 FVKESK. The CDR3 spans 15 residues. CDR3 sequence reads: CASSQRQGGSSVQYF. CDR3 bases: TGTGCCAGCAGCCAGAGGCAGGGGGGGAGCAGCGTTCAGTACTTC. The variable domain in full, with the rest retrieved from reference TRBV14 and TRBJ2-4, is EAGVTQFPSHSVIEKGQTVTLRCDPISGHDNLYWYRRVMGKEIKFLLHFVKESKQDESGMPNNRFLAERTGGTYSTLKVQPAELEDSGVYFCASSQRQGGSSVQYFGAGTRLSVL.

This chain connects TRBV7-2 to TRBJ1-3; D is ambiguous. CDR3 length: 13 residues. Trimming pared 5 bases from V and 0 bases from J, leaving 5 bases between. CDR1 is SGHTA, CDR2 FQGNSA, per germline. The CDR3 sequence: CASSLYSGNTIYF. The CDR3 DNA follows: TGTGCCAGCAGCCTGTACTCTGGAAACACCATATATTTT.

The V gene is TRBV7-9, the J gene TRBJ2-7; 11 bases line up with TRBD1. V trimming: 6 bases; J trimming: 0 bases; junction bases outside the gene matches: 4. Germline loops: CDR1 SEHNR, CDR2 FQNEAQ (reference sequence). CDR3 length equals 15 residues. The chain's CDR3 is CASSSGTGGSYEQYF. The CDR3 nucleotides read TGTGCCAGCAGTTCCGGGACAGGGGGCTCCTACGAGCAGTACTTC.

This clonotype showed up just once. The rearrangement links TRBV7-2 to TRBJ1-1, with D unclear. Looked up from germline, CDR1 is SGHTA and CDR2 is FQGNSA. This CDR3 region has 15 residues. V was cut by 5 bases and J by 6 bases, with 19 bases left in between. CDR3: CASSAPGLMVAEAFF. The CDR3 DNA reads as TGTGCCAGCAGCGCCCCCGGGTTGATGGTCGCTGAAGCTTTCTTT.

V gene TRBV6-5 combines with J gene TRBJ2-7; D may correspond to TRBD1 or TRBD2 (5 bases each). V lost 7 bases and J 7 bases, leaving 20 bases between the germline ends. The CDR3 has 14 residues. Germline CDR1 and CDR2: MNHEY and SVGAGI. The CDR3 loop reads CASKPRRPGTEQYV. CDR3 DNA sequence: TGTGCCAGCAAACCTCGACGGCCTGGGACGGAGCAGTACGTC.

A few counts support this clonotype. This chain connects TRBV29-1 to TRBJ1-1; no clear D. The germline V and J ends were trimmed by 3 bases and 6 bases, with 8 bases remaining between them. CDR3 length equals 11 residues. Germline CDR1 reads SQVTM; CDR2 reads ANQGSEA. CDR3 nucleotides: TGCAGCGTTGAGGGCTATCCTGAAGCTTTCTTT. Protein sequence: CSVEGYPEAFF.

DNA for the CDR3: TGTGCCAGCAGTGACGGACTAGCGACGGGCGAGACCCAGTACTTC. This gives the protein CASSDGLATGETQYF. The rearrangement uses TRBV2 and TRBJ2-5; 9 bases align to TRBD2. Germline CDR1 and CDR2: SNHLY and FYNNEI. V shed 3 bases, J shed 5 bases, and the junction held 7 bases outside the gene matches. CDR3 length: 15 amino acids.

CDR3 region: CASSWGHSNTEAFF. CDR3 DNA: TGTGCCAGCAGCTGGGGACATTCGAACACTGAAGCTTTCTTT. This sequence joins TRBV11-2 and TRBJ1-1, with D possibly matching TRBD1 (6 bases). The CDR3 has 14 residues. The V and J ends lost 4 bases and 1 base respectively, with 10 bases between them. Germline CDR1 and CDR2: SGHAT and FQNNGV.

This clonotype was seen only a few times. This chain joins TRBV5-4 and TRBJ2-5, with TRBD2 matching over 16 bases. Germline V gives CDR1 SGHNT, CDR2 YYREEE (reference sequence). J was trimmed by 3 bases and V by 4 bases; bases with no gene match: 3. CDR3 length: 16 amino acids. DNA for the CDR3: TGTGCCAGCAGCCTGGGGACTAGCGGGGGGGAAGAGACCCAGTACTTC. Encoded protein: CASSLGTSGGEETQYF.

This clonotype has just a few counts. V and J are TRBV6-5 and TRBJ2-5; 7 bases align to TRBD1. Germline CDR1 reads MNHEY; CDR2 reads SVGAGI. The CDR3 has 13 amino acids. V was clipped by 6 bases and J by 1 base; unmatched bases: 2. The CDR3 here is CASRRQGQETQYF. Here the CDR3 DNA reads TGTGCCAGCAGACGACAGGGCCAAGAGACCCAGTACTTC.

This clonotype was seen only once. V is TRBV6-2 or TRBV6-3 and J is TRBJ1-2, with 12 nucleotides matching TRBD1. There are 15 residues in the CDR3. Germline loops: CDR1 MNHEY, CDR2 SVGEGT. J was trimmed by 7 bases and V by 6 bases; bases with no gene match: 9. This chain's CDR3 is CASRGQGAVIGGYTF. The DNA of the CDR3 is TGTGCCAGCAGGGGACAGGGGGCCGTGATCGGTGGCTACACCTTC.

This clonotype was counted many times. This chain connects TRBV18 to TRBJ1-1; TRBD1 is a possible D gene (5 bases). Trimming took off 3 bases at V and 1 base at J, with 15 bases between the two ends. Germline lookup yields CDR1 KGHSH and CDR2 LQKENI. The CDR3 is 16 residues long. CDR3 sequence reads: CASSPSRGMANTEAFF. The CDR3 bases are TGTGCCAGCTCACCGTCGAGGGGCATGGCGAACACTGAAGCTTTCTTT.

The rearrangement joins TRBV20-1 to TRBJ2-3; 7 nucleotides align to TRBD2. The length of the CDR3 is 15 residues. The germline V gene has CDR1 DFQATT and CDR2 SNEGSKA (reference sequence). V trimming: 3 bases; J trimming: 2 bases; junction bases outside the gene matches: 8. CDR3 in amino acids: CSASAASGTTDTQYF. DNA for the CDR3: TGCAGTGCTAGTGCGGCTAGCGGAACCACAGATACGCAGTATTTT.

This rearrangement joins TRBV10-2 to TRBJ2-1; 8 nucleotides line up with TRBD1. Germline trimming cut 7 bases from V and 0 bases from J; bases unmatched to any gene: 5. The CDR3 totals 15 residues. Germline V lookup: CDR1 WSHSY, CDR2 SAAADI. The CDR3 DNA follows: TGCGCCAGCAAAAAACAGGGGGACTCCTACAATGAGCAGTTCTTC. This encodes CASKKQGDSYNEQFF.

This clonotype was seen only a few times. The chain couples TRBV18 to TRBJ1-1, with 8 nucleotides matching TRBD1. CDR1 is KGHSH, CDR2 LQKENI, per germline. CDR3 length equals 14 residues. Unmatched junction bases numbered 6, after V lost 3 bases and J lost 6 bases. This CDR3 is CASSPPDRESEAFF. The CDR3, as DNA: TGTGCCAGCTCACCCCCGGACAGGGAGTCTGAAGCTTTCTTT.

The chain joins TRBV2 to TRBJ2-1, with 14 bases identical to TRBD2. CDR1 is SNHLY, CDR2 FYNNEI, per germline. This CDR3 has 15 residues. V shed 6 bases, J shed 12 bases, and the junction held 10 bases outside the gene matches. As DNA, the CDR3 is TGTGCCAGCAGACCACAGACTAGCGGGGGGGCCAGGCAGTTCTTC. Amino acid sequence: CASRPQTSGGARQFF.

The CDR3 DNA follows: TGCGCCAGCAGCCCTCGGACAGGGGGCGGCTACACCTTC. It translates to CASSPRTGGGYTF. The chain uses TRBV4-3 and TRBJ1-2; 11 bases map to TRBD1. Germline assignment: CDR1 LGHNA and CDR2 YSLEER. The length of the CDR3 is 13 residues. J gave up 8 bases and V 4 bases, and 3 bases lay outside the gene matches.

V and J are TRBV12-3 or TRBV12-4 and TRBJ2-5; D not resolved. Trimming cost V 2 bases and J 1 base, with 5 bases left between them. The length of the CDR3 is 13 residues. The chain's CDR3 is CASSLRSQETQYF. CDR3 DNA sequence: TGTGCCAGCAGTTTAAGGTCCCAAGAGACCCAGTACTTC.

This clonotype showed up many times. This chain connects TRBV7-2 to TRBJ2-7, with 9 positions matching TRBD1. This CDR3 has 14 residues. Germline V gives CDR1 SGHTA, CDR2 FQGNSA. Trimming at V came to 4 bases and at J to 3 bases, leaving 4 bases not matched to a gene. CDR3 in DNA: TGTGCCAGCAGCTCCGGGACAGGGTTCTACGAGCAGTACTTC. Its translation is CASSSGTGFYEQYF.

A few counts support this clonotype. This chain links TRBV20-1 with TRBJ2-3, with 10 bases identical to TRBD2. Germline lookup yields CDR1 DFQATT and CDR2 SNEGSKA (reference sequence). V was pared by 0 bases and J by 3 bases, with 9 bases of the junction left unmatched. The CDR3 has 17 residues. Here the CDR3 DNA reads TGCAGTGCTAGAGATCCCCAGCGGGGGGGCCCAACAGATACGCAGTATTTT. This sequence encodes CSARDPQRGGPTDTQYF.

This chain connects TRBV20-1 to TRBJ1-5; 9 positions agree with TRBD1. CDR3 length: 15 residues. Germline V gene sequence: CDR1 DFQATT, CDR2 SNEGSKA (reference sequence). The V and J ends lost 1 base and 3 bases, in that order; junction bases with no gene match: 4. The CDR3 bases are TGCAGTGCTAGAGGTGGACAGGGGCACAATCAGCCCCAGCATTTT. It translates to CSARGGQGHNQPQHF.

The table lists this clonotype with a few counts. The chain combines TRBV4-1 with TRBJ2-3; no reliable D call. The germline V gene encodes CDR1 MGHRA and CDR2 YSYEKL. The CDR3 loop spans 14 amino acids. The ends were cut back, 3 bases at V and 4 bases at J, with 11 bases in the middle. CDR3 sequence reads: CASSHPDNPDTQYF. For the CDR3, the DNA is TGCGCCAGCAGCCATCCCGACAACCCAGATACGCAGTATTTT.

The table lists this clonotype with a few counts. The V and J genes are TRBV15 and TRBJ1-5; TRBD1 is a possible D gene (5 bases). The length of the CDR3 is 13 residues. In germline, CDR1 is LNHNV, CDR2 YYDKDF (reference sequence). Trimming cost V 3 bases and J 5 bases, with 8 bases left between them. The CDR3 region is CATSRGGDQPQHF. As DNA, the CDR3 is TGTGCCACCAGCAGGGGAGGGGATCAGCCCCAGCATTTT.

The chain has TRBV4-2 and TRBJ2-1, with TRBD1 matching 9 bases. The trim removed 4 bases at V and 11 bases at J, leaving 12 bases unmatched. Germline V gives CDR1 LGHNA, CDR2 YNFKEQ. This CDR3 contains 15 residues. CDR3 sequence reads: CASSPMGEGQGKQFF. In DNA, the CDR3 is TGTGCCAGCAGCCCCATGGGCGAGGGACAGGGTAAGCAGTTCTTC.

This clonotype was picked up many times. V is TRBV5-4 and J is TRBJ2-3; D not resolved. Between the trimmed V and J ends, which lost 4 bases and 6 bases, there was a span of 15 bases. The CDR3 contains 14 residues. Germline values: CDR1 SGHNT, CDR2 YYREEE (reference sequence). The CDR3, as DNA: TGTGCCAGCAGCCCCCAGTCCAGTGCGGATACGCAGTATTTT. This gives the protein CASSPQSSADTQYF.